This T cell receptor (beta chain) was observed in a study of early T cells in non-severe SARS-CoV-2 infection. A note on this clonotype: Its antigen is not identified.

Overall study results and limits: Matching results from VDJdb favored anti-spike CD8 responses, leaving private and CD4 specificities undetected.

Germline lookup yields CDR1 MNHNS and CDR2 SASEGT. The length of the CDR3 is 15 residues. After removal of 4 bases from V and 0 bases from J, the junction contained 6 bases not matched to a gene. TCRdb used MiXCR to reprocess the 5' RACE reads, holding one entry per CDR3 protein. The sample yields tens of thousands of distinct CDR3 sequences, over 10% seen once. This sequence originates from an adult who was a healthcare worker with PCR-confirmed SARS-CoV-2 infection or an uninfected control (not recorded which). This material consisted of whole blood, taken at baseline. The chain carries TRBV6-1 and TRBJ2-7; the match to TRBD1 covers 7 bases. CDR3 DNA: TGTGCCAGCAGTGTGAAGACAGGGAGCTCCTACGAGCAGTACTTC. Protein: CASSVKTGSSYEQYF.